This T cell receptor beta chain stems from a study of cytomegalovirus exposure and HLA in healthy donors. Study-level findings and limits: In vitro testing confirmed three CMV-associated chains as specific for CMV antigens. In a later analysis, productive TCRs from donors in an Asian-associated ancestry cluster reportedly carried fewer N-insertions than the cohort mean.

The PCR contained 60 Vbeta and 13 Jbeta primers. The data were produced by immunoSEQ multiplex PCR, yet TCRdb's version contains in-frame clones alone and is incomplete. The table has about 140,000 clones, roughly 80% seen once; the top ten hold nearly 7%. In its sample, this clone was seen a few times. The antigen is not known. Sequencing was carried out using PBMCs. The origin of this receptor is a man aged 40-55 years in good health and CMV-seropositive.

The CDR3 coding sequence is TGTGCCAGCAGCGCCCGAACCGGGACTAGCACCGATGAGCAGTTCTTC. Residues: CASSARTGTSTDEQFF. The V call is TRBV7-6, the J call TRBJ2-1, with 9 bases fitting TRBD2. This CDR3 spans 16 amino acids. V dropped 5 bases and J dropped 8; count of bases not matched to a gene: 13. The germline CDR1 and CDR2 sequences are SGHVS and FNYEAQ.